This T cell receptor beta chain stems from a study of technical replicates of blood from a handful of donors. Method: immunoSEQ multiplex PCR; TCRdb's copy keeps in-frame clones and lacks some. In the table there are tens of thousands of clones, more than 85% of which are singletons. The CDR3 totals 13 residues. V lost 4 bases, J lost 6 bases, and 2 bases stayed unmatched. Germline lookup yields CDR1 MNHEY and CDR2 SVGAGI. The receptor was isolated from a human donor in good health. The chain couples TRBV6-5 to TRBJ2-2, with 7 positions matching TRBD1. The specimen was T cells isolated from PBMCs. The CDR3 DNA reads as TGTGCCAGCAGTTTACAGGGGCCCGGGGAGCTGTTTTTT. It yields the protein CASSLQGPGELFF.